This T cell receptor beta chain was recovered during a study of cytomegalovirus exposure and HLA in healthy donors. Study summary: Around 80 million unique TCR sequences came from HLA-typed donors in an early release. Study findings and constraints: Later on, an analysis found that several of the most significant clusters appeared to be linked to common viral pathogens, which included parvovirus B19. Reports indicated that the classifier achieved high specificity and sensitivity in diagnosing cytomegalovirus status.

The germline V gene has CDR1 SQVTM and CDR2 ANQGSEA. J was trimmed by 1 base and V by 5 bases; bases with no gene match: 11. This CDR3 has 15 residues. Notes on this clone: The antigen is not known.

Use of 60 Vbeta and 13 Jbeta primers characterized the PCR. TCRdb keeps only in-frame clones here, not all; method: immunoSEQ multiplex PCR. This listing includes 68,000 or so clones. The chain has TRBV29-1 and TRBJ2-7; 7 bases line up with TRBD1. This sequence originates from a boy between 5 and 17 years old in good health and CMV-seronegative. The sample comprised PBMCs. The CDR3 sequence: CSVIFGTAHSYEQYF. CDR3 nucleotides: TGCAGCGTTATTTTCGGGACAGCACATTCCTACGAGCAGTACTTC.